The 20 T cell receptor beta chains presented below share a single source sample, sequenced in a study of cytomegalovirus exposure and HLA in healthy donors. It was with 60 Vbeta and 13 Jbeta primers that the PCR ran. TCRdb keeps only in-frame clones here, not all; method: immunoSEQ multiplex PCR. Here the sample spans 150,000 to 200,000 clones, approximately 80% being singletons. Source material: PBMCs. Receptors originate from a man younger than 35 in good health and CMV-seropositive.

The sample holds one count of this clone. V and J are TRBV19 and TRBJ2-7; TRBD2 matches 8 bases. Germline V gives CDR1 LNHDA, CDR2 SQIVND (reference sequence). The CDR3 sequence is 13 residues long. The V segment lost 1 base and the J segment 5 bases; nucleotides outside the gene matches: 1. The CDR3 reads CASSIGLANEQYF. In DNA form, the CDR3 reads TGTGCCAGTAGTATAGGACTAGCGAACGAGCAGTACTTC.

The CDR3 coding sequence is TGTGCCAGCAGCGGCCGGGACAGGGGGTCCACTGAAGCTTTCTTT. Protein sequence: CASSGRDRGSTEAFF. The rearrangement links TRBV5-4 to TRBJ1-1, with 11 bases identical to TRBD1. The ends lost 4 bases at V and 4 bases at J; junction bases unmatched: 6. The germline CDR1 and CDR2 sequences are SGHNT and YYREEE (reference sequence). CDR3 size: 15 residues. Drawing the rest from reference TRBV5-4 and TRBJ1-1, the complete variable domain is ETGVTQSPTHLIKTRGQQVTLRCSSQSGHNTVSWYQQALGQGPQFIFQYYREEENGRGNFPPRFSGLQFPNYSSELNVNALELDDSALYLCASSGRDRGSTEAFFGQGTRLTVV.

The rearrangement links TRBV5-1 to TRBJ2-3, with 8 bases aligning to TRBD1. The V segment lost 4 bases and the J segment 2 bases; nucleotides outside the gene matches: 9. CDR3 length equals 16 residues. Germline assignment: CDR1 SGHRS and CDR2 YFSETQ. The CDR3 DNA reads as TGCGCCAGCAGCAGAACCGGGACAGGAATCACAGATACGCAGTATTTT. Translating gives CASSRTGTGITDTQYF.

This rearrangement joins TRBV28 to TRBJ1-2, with TRBD1 as a possible D gene (6 bases). The CDR3 sequence is 17 residues long. Looked up from germline, CDR1 is MDHEN and CDR2 is SYDVKM. V shed 6 bases and J shed 6 bases, with 26 bases lying between them. The CDR3 loop is CASRRIPLSRGDNGYTF. The CDR3 coding sequence is TGTGCCAGCAGACGAATTCCTTTGAGCAGGGGCGATAATGGCTACACCTTC.

The V call is TRBV6-6, the J call TRBJ1-6; 7 positions agree with TRBD1. V gave up 4 bases and J gave up 9 bases; unmatched junction bases: 3. Germline CDR1 reads MNHNY; CDR2 reads SVGAGI (reference sequence). The CDR3 loop spans 13 amino acids. CDR3 DNA: TGTGCCAGCAGTTTGGGACAGCTTTCACCCCTCCACTTT. It specifies CASSLGQLSPLHF.

This chain uses TRBV16 with TRBJ2-1; D unresolved. V was trimmed by 0 bases and J by 9 bases, leaving 6 bases between them. The germline CDR1 and CDR2 sequences are KGHSY and FQNENV. This CDR3 is built from 12 residues. CDR3 bases: TGTGCCAGCAGCCAATCCCTACGTGAGCAGTTCTTC. It codes for CASSQSLREQFF.

This clone was seen once. The chain couples TRBV4-1 to TRBJ2-7; TRBD1 matches 9 bases. Germline loops: CDR1 MGHRA, CDR2 YSYEKL. There are 16 residues in the CDR3. After removal of 4 bases from V and 2 bases from J, the junction contained 9 bases not matched to a gene. CDR3 DNA sequence: TGCGCCAGCAGCCGCCTACAGGGGGCTATCCCCTACGAGCAGTACTTC. Amino acid sequence: CASSRLQGAIPYEQYF.

The chain uses TRBV5-4 and TRBJ2-1; TRBD2 agrees at 9 bases. The V segment lost 4 bases and the J segment 10 bases; nucleotides outside the gene matches: 9. This CDR3 contains 14 residues. Germline V gene sequence: CDR1 SGHNT, CDR2 YYREEE (reference sequence). CDR3: CASSPENSGREQFF. CDR3 DNA sequence: TGTGCCAGCAGCCCAGAAAATAGCGGGAGAGAGCAGTTCTTC.

The chain joins TRBV9 to TRBJ1-5; 9 bases are shared with TRBD1. The CDR3 is made up of 16 amino acids. V shed 0 bases, J shed 6 bases, and the junction held 7 bases outside the gene matches. Germline-derived CDR1 and CDR2 are SGDLS and YYNGEE. As DNA, the CDR3 is TGTGCCAGCAGCGTAGACCGGACAGGGGATTTTCAGCCCCAGCATTTT. Its translation: CASSVDRTGDFQPQHF.

The chain recombines TRBV7-8 with TRBJ2-5; tentatively, D is TRBD2 (6 bases). The CDR3 contains 14 residues. Germline CDR1 SGHVS, CDR2 FQNEAQ. V gave up 1 base and J gave up 7 bases, with 13 bases separating them. CDR3 in DNA: TGTGCCAGCAGCTTAGTTCCTCCAGCGGGGACCCAGTACTTC. Residues: CASSLVPPAGTQYF.

A single count supports this clone. The chain has TRBV19 and TRBJ1-5, with TRBD1 matching over 8 bases. This CDR3 region has 16 residues. Looked up from germline, CDR1 is LNHDA and CDR2 is SQIVND (reference sequence). After removal of 2 bases from V and 4 bases from J, the junction contained 7 bases not matched to a gene. The CDR3, as DNA: TGTGCCAGTAGTATATCCCCACAGGGGGTAAATCAGCCCCAGCATTTT. Translation: CASSISPQGVNQPQHF.

The chain recombines TRBV7-6 with TRBJ1-3; TRBD1 might be the D (6 bases). The CDR3 has 15 residues. CDR1 is SGHVS and CDR2 is FNYEAQ in the germline V gene. Between the trimmed V and J ends, which lost 2 bases and 4 bases, there was a span of 12 bases. Written as DNA, the CDR3 is TGTGCCAGCAGCTTATTCAGGGGCTCGGGAAACACCATATATTTT. It yields the protein CASSLFRGSGNTIYF. Combining the CDR3 with reference TRBV7-6 and TRBJ1-3 gives the whole variable domain GAGVSQSPRYKVTKRGQDVALRCDPISGHVSLYWYRQALGQGPEFLTYFNYEAQQDKSGLPNDRFSAERPEGSISTLTIQRTEQRDSAMYRCASSLFRGSGNTIYFGEGSWLTVV.

This clone was found once. This rearrangement joins TRBV7-6 to TRBJ2-5; TRBD1 matches 10 bases. This CDR3 contains 15 residues. CDR1 is SGHVS, CDR2 FNYEAQ, per germline. J lost 5 bases, V lost 5 bases, and 8 bases had no gene match. This CDR3 is CASSKRQGAGETQYF. In nucleotides, the CDR3 is TGTGCCAGCAGCAAGCGACAGGGGGCGGGGGAGACCCAGTACTTC.

This chain uses TRBV29-1 with TRBJ2-5, with TRBD2 matching over 9 bases. The CDR3 runs to 16 residues. V lost 5 bases, J lost 0 bases, and 10 bases stayed unmatched. Germline CDR1 and CDR2: SQVTM and ANQGSEA. CDR3 coding DNA: TGCAGCGTTTCCCTACGACTAGCGGTGTACCAAGAGACCCAGTACTTC. Its protein is CSVSLRLAVYQETQYF.

This clone has a handful of counts. The chain employs TRBV4-2 and TRBJ2-1; 9 nucleotides align to TRBD2. Germline lookup yields CDR1 LGHNA and CDR2 YNFKEQ. This CDR3 is 14 amino acids long. V lost 1 base, J lost 8 bases, and 3 bases stayed unmatched. The CDR3 DNA is TGTGCCAGCAGCCAAGGGCGACTAGCGGATGAGCAGTTCTTC. Amino acids: CASSQGRLADEQFF.

The V and J genes are TRBV10-3 and TRBJ1-2; weak D call: TRBD1 (5 bases). Trimming left V 10 bases short and J 7 bases short, with 19 bases between. This CDR3 is 13 amino acids long. Germline V lookup: CDR1 ENHRY, CDR2 SYGVKD. In nucleotides, the CDR3 is TGTGCCACCCGCTTGGACAAAAAGGCTGGCTACACCTTC. It is translated as CATRLDKKAGYTF.

The rearrangement uses TRBV6-5 and TRBJ1-2, with D perhaps TRBD1 (5 bases). The CDR3 has 13 residues. Deletions cut 6 bases from V and 7 bases from J, with 15 bases between. Germline V gene lookup returns CDR1 MNHEY and CDR2 SVGAGI. The CDR3 sequence: CASRASQGGGYTF. DNA of the CDR3: TGTGCCAGCAGAGCGTCGCAGGGAGGTGGCTACACCTTC.

CDR3 coding DNA: TGTGCCAGCAGGTGGTACGGGAATCAGCCCCAGCATTTT. It translates to CASRWYGNQPQHF. The V gene is TRBV6-1, the J gene TRBJ1-5; D not resolved. This CDR3 has 13 amino acids. From germline, CDR1 is MNHNS and CDR2 SASEGT. Trimming stripped 6 bases from V and 4 bases from J, with 10 bases between.

This chain links TRBV7-3 with TRBJ2-2; possibly TRBD2 for D (5 bases). Germline V gives CDR1 SGHTA, CDR2 FQGTGA. Trimming cost V 4 bases and J 4 bases, with 13 bases left between them. CDR3 length equals 15 residues. The CDR3 here is CASSSTGISTGELFF. CDR3 coding DNA: TGTGCCAGCAGCTCGACCGGGATCTCCACCGGGGAGCTGTTTTTT. Drawing the rest from reference TRBV7-3 and TRBJ2-2, the complete variable domain is GAGVSQTPSNKVTEKGKYVELRCDPISGHTALYWYRQSLGQGPEFLIYFQGTGAADDSGLPNDRFFAVRPEGSVSTLKIQRTERGDSAVYLCASSSTGISTGELFFGEGSRLTVL.

The genes are TRBV4-2 and TRBJ1-6; 9 nucleotides align to TRBD1. The ends lost 5 bases at V and 10 bases at J; junction bases unmatched: 12. CDR3 length: 16 residues. Germline loops: CDR1 LGHNA, CDR2 YNFKEQ. The CDR3 sequence is CASSTPGQGLLSPLHF. The DNA for the CDR3 is TGTGCCAGCAGCACACCGGGACAGGGACTTTTATCACCCCTCCACTTT.